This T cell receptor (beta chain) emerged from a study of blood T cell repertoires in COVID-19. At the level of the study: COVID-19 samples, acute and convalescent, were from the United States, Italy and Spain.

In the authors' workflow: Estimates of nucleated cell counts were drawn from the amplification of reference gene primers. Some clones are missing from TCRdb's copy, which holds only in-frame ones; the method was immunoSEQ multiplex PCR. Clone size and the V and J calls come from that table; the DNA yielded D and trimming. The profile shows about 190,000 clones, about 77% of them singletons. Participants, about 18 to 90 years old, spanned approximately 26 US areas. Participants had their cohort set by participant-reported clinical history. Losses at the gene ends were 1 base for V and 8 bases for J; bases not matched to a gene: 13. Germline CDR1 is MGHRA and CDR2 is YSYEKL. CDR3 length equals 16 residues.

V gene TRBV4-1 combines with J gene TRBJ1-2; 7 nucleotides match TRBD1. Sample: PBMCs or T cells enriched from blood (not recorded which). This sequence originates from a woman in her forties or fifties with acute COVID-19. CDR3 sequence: CASSQGQGVLLGGYTF. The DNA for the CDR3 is TGCGCCAGCAGCCAAGGTCAGGGGGTCCTCTTGGGCGGCTACACCTTC.